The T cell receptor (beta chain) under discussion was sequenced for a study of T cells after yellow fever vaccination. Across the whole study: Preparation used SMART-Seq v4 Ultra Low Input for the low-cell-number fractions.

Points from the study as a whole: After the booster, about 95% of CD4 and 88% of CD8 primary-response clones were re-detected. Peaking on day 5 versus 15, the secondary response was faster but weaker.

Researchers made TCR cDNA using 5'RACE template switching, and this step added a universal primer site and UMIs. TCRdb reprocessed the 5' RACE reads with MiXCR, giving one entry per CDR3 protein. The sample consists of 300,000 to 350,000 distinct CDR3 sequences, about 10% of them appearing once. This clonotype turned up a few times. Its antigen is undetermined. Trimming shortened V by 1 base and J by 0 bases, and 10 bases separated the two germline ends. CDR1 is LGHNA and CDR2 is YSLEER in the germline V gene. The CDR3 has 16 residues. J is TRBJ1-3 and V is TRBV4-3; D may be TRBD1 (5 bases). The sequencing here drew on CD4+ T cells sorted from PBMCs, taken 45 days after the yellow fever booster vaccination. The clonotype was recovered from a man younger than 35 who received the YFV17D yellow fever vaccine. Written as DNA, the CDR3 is TGCGCCAGCAGCCAAGGGACACCGACCTCTGGAAACACCATATATTTT. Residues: CASSQGTPTSGNTIYF.